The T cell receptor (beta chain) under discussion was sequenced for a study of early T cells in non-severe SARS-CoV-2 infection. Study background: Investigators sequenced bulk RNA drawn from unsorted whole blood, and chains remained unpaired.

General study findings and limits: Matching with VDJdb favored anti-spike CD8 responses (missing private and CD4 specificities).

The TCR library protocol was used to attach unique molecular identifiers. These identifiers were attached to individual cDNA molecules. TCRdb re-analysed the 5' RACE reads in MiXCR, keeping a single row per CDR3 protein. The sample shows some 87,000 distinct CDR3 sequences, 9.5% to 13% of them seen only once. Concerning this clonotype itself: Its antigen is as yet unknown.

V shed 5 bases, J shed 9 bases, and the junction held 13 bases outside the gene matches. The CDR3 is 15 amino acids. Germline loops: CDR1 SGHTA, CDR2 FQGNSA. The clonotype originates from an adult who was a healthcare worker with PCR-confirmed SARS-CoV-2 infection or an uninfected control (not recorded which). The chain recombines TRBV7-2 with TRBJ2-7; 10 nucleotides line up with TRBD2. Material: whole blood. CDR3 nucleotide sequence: TGTGCCAGCAGCAGGACTAGCGGTCTGTCAGTCGTGCAGTACTTC. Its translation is CASSRTSGLSVVQYF.